A selection of T cell receptor beta chains follows, all from one sample in a study of technical replicates of blood from a handful of donors. The repertoire was sequenced with immunoSEQ multiplex PCR; TCRdb's copy has only in-frame clones and lacks some. The sample holds just over 95,000 clones, approximately 94% seen once. What was sequenced was T cells isolated from PBMCs. The receptors come from a human donor in good health. Each CDR3 is given with its conserved first and last residue. The order of the fields is clone size, D gene, V gene, J gene, CDR3 protein, CDR3 DNA. D genes are given only for firm matches. Clone size is given for some rows only: seen once, a few or many times, or a class if the clone is expanded.

>-|TRBD1|TRBV29-1|TRBJ2-7
CSVGGDRGDYEQYF
TGCAGCGTTGGGGGGGACAGGGGCGACTACGAGCAGTACTTC
>-|TRBD2|TRBV28|TRBJ2-7
CASSFLGTSGRAVYEQYF
TGTGCCAGCAGTTTTCTGGGGACTAGCGGGAGGGCCGTGTACGAGCAGTACTTC
>once|TRBD2|TRBV18|TRBJ2-2
CASSPRASGINTGELFF
TGTGCCAGCTCACCTCGGGCTAGCGGAATTAACACCGGGGAGCTGTTTTTT
>-|-|TRBV6-6|TRBJ2-7
CASSTTGFEQYF
TGTGCCAGCAGTACCACAGGGTTCGAGCAGTACTTC
>-|-|TRBV9|TRBJ2-6
CASSVVANVLTF
TGTGCCAGCAGCGTAGTAGCCAACGTCCTGACTTTC
>-|TRBD2|TRBV4-1|TRBJ2-4
CASSPGLAGGLAKNIQYF
TGCGCCAGCAGCCCGGGACTAGCGGGGGGACTAGCCAAAAACATTCAGTACTTC
>-|TRBD1|TRBV5-5|TRBJ2-5
CASSLGPGQGPTGTQYF
TGTGCCAGCAGCTTGGGTCCCGGACAGGGACCCACAGGGACCCAGTACTTC
>-|-|TRBV6-5|TRBJ1-2
CASSLQGGYGYTF
TGTGCCAGCAGCCTACAGGGTGGCTATGGCTACACCTTC
>-|-|TRBV7-9|TRBJ1-6
CASTTEQGSSPLHF
TGTGCCAGCACCACGGAGCAGGGCAGTTCACCCCTCCACTTT
>-|-|TRBV6-6|TRBJ1-1
CASSYPGRADTEAFF
TGTGCCAGCAGTTACCCTGGGCGGGCGGACACTGAAGCTTTCTTT
>-|-|TRBV7-9|TRBJ2-7
CASSLVGGGSYEQYF
TGTGCCAGCAGCTTGGTCGGTGGAGGTTCCTACGAGCAGTACTTC
>-|-|TRBV5-4|TRBJ2-1
CASSLGGAFYNEQFF
TGTGCCAGCAGCTTGGGGGGCGCGTTCTACAATGAGCAGTTCTTC
>once|-|TRBV29-1|TRBJ2-3
CSVTMVDTQYF
TGCAGCGTCACTATGGTGGATACGCAGTATTTT
>-|TRBD2|TRBV7-3|TRBJ2-1
CASSSPPGLATDSYNEQFF
TGTGCCAGCAGCTCGCCACCGGGACTAGCGACTGACTCCTACAATGAGCAGTTCTTC
>-|-|TRBV7-8|TRBJ1-5
CASSLSGSHQPQHF
TGTGCCAGCAGCTTATCAGGGTCTCATCAGCCCCAGCATTTT
>once|-|TRBV28|TRBJ2-7
CASSHAYSWETGFSYEQYF
TGTGCCAGCAGCCACGCCTACTCGTGGGAAACAGGGTTCTCCTACGAGCAGTACTTC
>-|-|TRBV9|TRBJ2-1
CASSVDSSNEQFF
TGTGCCAGCAGCGTAGACAGTTCCAATGAGCAGTTCTTC
>-|-|TRBV7-9|TRBJ2-1
CASSLGPTHYNEQFF
TGTGCCAGCAGCTTAGGCCCGACTCACTACAATGAGCAGTTCTTC
>-|-|TRBV5-5|TRBJ1-1
CASSLARVGTDTEAFF
TGTGCCAGCAGCTTGGCTAGGGTGGGGACTGACACTGAAGCTTTCTTT
>-|TRBD1|TRBV2|TRBJ1-1
CASSVRQGSEAFF
TGTGCCAGCAGTGTTCGACAGGGTTCTGAAGCTTTCTTT
>-|-|TRBV28|TRBJ2-1
CASRSLGEVGSYNEQFF
TGTGCCAGCAGGTCATTAGGGGAGGTGGGCTCCTACAATGAGCAGTTCTTC
>-|-|TRBV18|TRBJ2-3
CASSPSARGEDTQYF
TGTGCCAGCTCACCGAGTGCGCGAGGAGAAGATACGCAGTATTTT
>-|-|TRBV6-1|TRBJ2-7
CAGRSGVSYEQYF
TGTGCCGGCAGATCGGGGGTTTCCTACGAGCAGTACTTC
>-|-|TRBV7-9|TRBJ2-3
CASSLVSVPFSTDTQYF
TGTGCCAGCAGCTTAGTTTCGGTTCCCTTTAGCACAGATACGCAGTATTTT
>-|-|TRBV18|TRBJ2-3
CASSPRTDHNTDTQYF
TGTGCCAGCTCACCTAGGACAGACCATAACACAGATACGCAGTATTTT
>-|-|TRBV2|TRBJ1-1
CASIIKKVGRVNTEAFF
TGTGCCAGCATCATCAAAAAGGTGGGCAGGGTGAACACTGAAGCTTTCTTT
>few|-|TRBV5-1|TRBJ1-5
CASSLSTGSNQPQHF
TGCGCCAGCAGCTTGTCCACAGGTAGCAATCAGCCCCAGCATTTT
>-|-|TRBV29-1|TRBJ1-1
CSVEGVSGNTEAFF
TGCAGCGTTGAAGGGGTTTCGGGGAACACTGAAGCTTTCTTT
>-|-|TRBV19|TRBJ2-2
CASTQVKEGTGELFF
TGTGCCAGTACTCAGGTGAAGGAGGGCACCGGGGAGCTGTTTTTT
>-|-|TRBV15|TRBJ1-1
CATSRDLFTAGVGNTEAFF
TGTGCCACCAGCAGAGATCTCTTTACCGCAGGGGTGGGGAACACTGAAGCTTTCTTT
>-|-|TRBV7-2|TRBJ2-1
CASSFLLGAVSEQFF
TGTGCCAGCAGCTTCTTATTGGGGGCCGTGAGTGAGCAGTTCTTC
>-|TRBD1|TRBV27|TRBJ2-7
CASSFGQGFYEQYF
TGTGCCAGCAGCTTCGGACAGGGTTTCTACGAGCAGTACTTC
>-|TRBD1|TRBV5-4|TRBJ1-5
CASSEGQGDNQPQHF
TGTGCCAGCAGCGAGGGACAGGGCGACAATCAGCCCCAGCATTTT
>-|-|TRBV6-5|TRBJ2-2
CASSYGPRTGELFF
TGTGCCAGCAGTTACGGTCCCAGGACCGGGGAGCTGTTTTTT
>-|-|TRBV7-9|TRBJ2-3
CASSSRGGTDTQYF
TGTGCCAGCAGCTCCCGTGGGGGGACAGATACGCAGTATTTT
>-|-|TRBV18|TRBJ2-5
CASSPTQGPQETQYF
TGTGCCAGCTCACCTACGCAGGGTCCGCAAGAGACCCAGTACTTC
>-|-|TRBV5-5|TRBJ2-5
CASTRLETKGETQYF
TGTGCCAGCACCCGTCTAGAGACCAAGGGGGAGACCCAGTACTTC
>-|-|TRBV9|TRBJ1-5
CASSAGYSNQPQHF
TGTGCCAGCAGCGCCGGGTATAGCAATCAGCCCCAGCATTTT
>once|TRBD1|TRBV5-1|TRBJ2-7
CASSWNTGTGGSYEQYF
TGCGCCAGCAGCTGGAATACCGGGACAGGGGGCTCCTACGAGCAGTACTTC
>-|-|TRBV7-9|TRBJ1-5
CASSEQGSSDQPQHF
TGTGCCAGCAGCGAACAGGGTTCATCGGATCAGCCCCAGCATTTT
>once|TRBD2|TRBV7-2|TRBJ2-7
CASSLSGRAGEQYF
TGTGCCAGCAGCTTGAGCGGGAGGGCCGGCGAGCAGTACTTC
>-|TRBD1|TRBV18|TRBJ2-7
CASSSVRDRGPEQYF
TGTGCCAGCTCATCTGTCCGGGACAGGGGCCCCGAGCAGTACTTC
>-|TRBD2|TRBV6-4|TRBJ2-2
CASSVFGLADPNTGELFF
TGTGCCAGCAGTGTCTTCGGACTAGCGGATCCGAACACCGGGGAGCTGTTTTTT
>once|TRBD2|TRBV10-3|TRBJ2-1
CAINREAGATYNEQFF
TGTGCCATCAACCGCGAGGCGGGAGCCACCTACAATGAGCAGTTCTTC
>-|TRBD1|TRBV4-2|TRBJ1-1
CASSPLTGEVTEAFF
TGTGCCAGCAGCCCTTTGACAGGGGAGGTCACTGAAGCTTTCTTT
>-|-|TRBV4-1|TRBJ1-2
CASRKIGGLEGYTF
TGCGCCAGCAGGAAGATAGGGGGACTAGAAGGCTACACCTTC
>-|-|TRBV23-1|TRBJ1-3
CASSQIRGTGNTIYF
TGCGCCAGCAGTCAAATCAGGGGAACTGGAAACACCATATATTTT
>-|TRBD1|TRBV19|TRBJ1-2
CASSIRGQATYGYTF
TGTGCCAGTAGTATACGTGGACAGGCTACCTATGGCTACACCTTC
>-|-|TRBV6-1|TRBJ2-7
CASSEWGQASYEQYF
TGTGCCAGCAGTGAATGGGGCCAGGCATCCTACGAGCAGTACTTC
>-|TRBD2|TRBV6-4|TRBJ2-1
CASTPELAGFNEQFF
TGTGCCAGCACCCCGGAACTAGCGGGATTTAATGAGCAGTTCTTC
>-|-|TRBV4-1|TRBJ2-7
CASSQDLQGIYEQYF
TGCGCCAGCAGCCAAGATCTACAGGGTATCTACGAGCAGTACTTC
>-|-|TRBV11-2|TRBJ2-2
CASSFLTNTGELFF
TGTGCCAGCAGCTTTCTAACGAACACCGGGGAGCTGTTTTTT
>-|TRBD1|TRBV27|TRBJ2-7
CASSLGTGLYEQYF
TGTGCCAGCAGTTTAGGGACAGGGCTCTACGAGCAGTACTTC
>-|-|TRBV19|TRBJ1-5
CASSPGLNQPQHF
TGTGCCAGTAGTCCAGGGCTCAATCAGCCCCAGCATTTT
>-|-|TRBV7-2|TRBJ1-5
CASSLRPDGTGGRQPQHF
TGTGCCAGCAGCTTACGACCAGACGGGACGGGGGGCCGTCAGCCCCAGCATTTT
>-|-|TRBV29-1|TRBJ2-1
CSVIDARAASYNEQFF
TGCAGCGTTATTGACGCGCGGGCTGCGTCCTACAATGAGCAGTTCTTC
>-|-|TRBV7-9|TRBJ2-5
CASSFPRETQYF
TGTGCCAGCAGCTTTCCGAGGGAGACCCAGTACTTC
>-|-|TRBV10-2|TRBJ1-2
CASRVTGDLAGYTF
TGCGCCAGCAGGGTGACAGGAGATCTGGCTGGCTACACCTTC